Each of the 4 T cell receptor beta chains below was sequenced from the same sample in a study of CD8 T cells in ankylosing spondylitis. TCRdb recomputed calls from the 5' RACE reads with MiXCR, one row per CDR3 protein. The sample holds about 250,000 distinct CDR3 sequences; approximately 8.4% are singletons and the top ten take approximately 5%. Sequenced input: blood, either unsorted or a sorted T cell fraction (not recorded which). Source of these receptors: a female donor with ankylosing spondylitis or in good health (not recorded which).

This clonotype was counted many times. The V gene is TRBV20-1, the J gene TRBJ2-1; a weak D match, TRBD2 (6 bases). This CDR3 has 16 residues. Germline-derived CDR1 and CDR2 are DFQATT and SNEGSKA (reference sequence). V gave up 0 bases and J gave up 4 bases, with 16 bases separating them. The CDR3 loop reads CSARDDTSKSYNEQFF. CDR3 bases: TGCAGTGCTAGAGATGATACTAGCAAGTCATACAATGAGCAGTTCTTC.

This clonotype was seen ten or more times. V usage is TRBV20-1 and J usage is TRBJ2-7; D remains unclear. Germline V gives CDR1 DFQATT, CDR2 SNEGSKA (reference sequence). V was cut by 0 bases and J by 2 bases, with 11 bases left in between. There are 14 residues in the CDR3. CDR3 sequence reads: CSARDHQGPYEQYF. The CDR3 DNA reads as TGCAGTGCTAGAGATCATCAAGGACCCTACGAGCAGTACTTC.

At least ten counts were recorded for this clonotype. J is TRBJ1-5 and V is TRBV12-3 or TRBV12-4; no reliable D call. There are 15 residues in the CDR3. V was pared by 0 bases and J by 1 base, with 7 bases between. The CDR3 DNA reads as TGTGCCAGCAGTTTAGCGGTGACCAGCAATCAGCCCCAGCATTTT. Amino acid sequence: CASSLAVTSNQPQHF.

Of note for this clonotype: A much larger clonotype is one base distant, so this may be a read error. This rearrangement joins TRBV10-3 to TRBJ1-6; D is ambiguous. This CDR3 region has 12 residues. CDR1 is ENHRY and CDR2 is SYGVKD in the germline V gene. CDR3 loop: CAIRRSNSLLHF. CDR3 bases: TGTGCCATCCGGAGAAGTAATTCACTCCTCCACTTT.